The T cell receptor (beta chain) under discussion was sequenced for a study of blood T cell repertoires in COVID-19. Whole-study context: Sample material is recorded as cDNA or gDNA derived from T cells, B-cell-depleted T cells, or PBMCs.

V gave up 5 bases and J gave up 4 bases; unmatched junction bases: 10. Germline CDR1 and CDR2: MNHEY and SVGEGT. This CDR3 spans 15 amino acids. This clone was seen only once. Original analysis: Reference gene primer amplification gave estimated nucleated cell counts. The protocol was immunoSEQ multiplex PCR, while the TCRdb copy is restricted to in-frame clones and leaves out a portion. V, J and clone size derive from that table, while D and trimming were established from the DNA sequence. The sample lists roughly 45,000 clones; approximately 84% were seen once. Sequenced sample: peripheral blood. This TCR was recovered from a man over 45 with active COVID-19. The chain uses TRBV6-2 or TRBV6-3 and TRBJ2-7; 8 bases agree with TRBD1. The CDR3 sequence is CASSTPGTGLYEQYF. The CDR3 nucleotides read TGTGCCAGCAGTACCCCCGGGACAGGATTATACGAGCAGTACTTC.